The source of this T cell receptor (beta chain) is a study of blood T cells in healthy people across ages. Germline V gives CDR1 MNHEY, CDR2 SMNVEV (reference sequence). CDR3 length equals 16 residues. Alongside a J-beta primer mix, a sample-barcoded 5' primer served in a second PCR lasting 7 to 11 cycles. Every cDNA was tagged by a template-switch adaptor with 12 random nucleotides. TCRdb reanalysed the 5' RACE reads using MiXCR and keeps one entry per CDR3 protein. This sample yields over 450,000 distinct CDR3 sequences, of which about 25% are seen a single time; less than 9% belongs to the top ten. These data are also associated with another study on T cells of mothers and their children. That work contributes: Maternal samples each gave over 9.5 million TCR beta CDR3 reads, and child samples several million each. Thymic selection, a shaping force on TCR recombination output, acts similarly in related and unrelated pairs.

Sequencing input: blood. The gene calls are TRBV27 and TRBJ2-5; tentatively, D is TRBD1 (6 bases). TRBJ2-1 matches the DNA end more closely, so the J call is doubtful. The origin of this receptor is a boy younger than 18 in good health. The CDR3 bases are TGTGCCAGCAGTTTAGGTGGCAGGGGTTTCTTGAATGAGCAGTTCTTC. Amino acids: CASSLGGRGFLNEQFF.